These T cell receptor beta chains were read from a single sample in a study of shared T cell receptors in the human thymus. Generated by immunoSEQ multiplex PCR, the TCRdb table keeps only in-frame clones and is missing some. The sample has 720,000 or so clones, 70% to 90% seen once. These data were also filed under a second study, of human thymus T cells.

The sample taken for sequencing was thymocytes. The source is a girl under two years old with a congenital heart defect. Each CDR3 is given with its conserved first and last residue. Each record gives: J gene, clone size, V gene, D gene, CDR3 DNA, CDR3 protein. The D gene is left open where the match is weak. The size of a clone is reported for some rows only, either as once, few or many, or as a class for expanded clones.

>TRBJ2-1|once|TRBV6-1|NA
TGTGCCAGCAGTGAGGTGGACATGCCGGGGGATGAGCAGTTCTTC
CASSEVDMPGDEQFF
>TRBJ2-5|NA|TRBV6-1|NA
TGTGCCAGCAGTGAAGCCAATAACTACCCGGCTGGCCAAGAGACCCAGTACTTC
CASSEANNYPAGQETQYF
>TRBJ1-1|NA|TRBV5-1|NA
TGCGCCAGCAGCTTCGAGGTAAGGCGGCCCAACACTGAAGCTTTCTTT
CASSFEVRRPNTEAFF
>TRBJ1-2|few|TRBV30|TRBD1
TGTGCCTGGAGCACGACAGGGGGCGCGATCGGCTATGGCTACACCTTC
CAWSTTGGAIGYGYTF
>TRBJ1-1|NA|TRBV10-3|NA
TGTGCCATCAGTGTGGAAACAGACCAATCTGAAGCTTTCTTT
CAISVETDQSEAFF
>TRBJ1-2|NA|TRBV30|TRBD1
TGTGCCTGGAGGCGAATGTGGTCAGGGGGCGAGGGATGGGGCTACACCTTC
CAWRRMWSGGEGWGYTF
>TRBJ2-7|NA|TRBV4-1|TRBD1
TGCGCCAGCAGCCCGAGGACAGGGGCCACCTACGAGCAGTACTTC
CASSPRTGATYEQYF
>TRBJ1-4|NA|TRBV5-6|TRBD1
TGTGCCAGCAGCTTGGATTCCCGGGACAGCGAGGAAAAACTGTTTTTT
CASSLDSRDSEEKLFF
>TRBJ2-1|NA|TRBV2|NA
TGTGCCAGCAGTGTTCTTATTCCTCACACGACTAGGCCGACTGAAGACTCCTACAATGAGCAGTTCTTC
CASSVLIPHTTRPTEDSYNEQFF
>TRBJ1-2|once|TRBV6-6|NA
TGTGCCAGCAGTTACTGTAGTAACTATGGCTACACCTTC
CASSYCSNYGYTF
>TRBJ1-1|NA|TRBV27|TRBD1
TGTGCCAGCAGTCCACTTCCGACAGGGGTCGGTGAAGCTTTCTTT
CASSPLPTGVGEAFF
>TRBJ1-5|NA|TRBV6-1|TRBD1
TGTGCCAGCAGTGAAGTTTGGTCAGGACAGGGCGGGGAACCATATAGCAATCAGCCCCAGCATTTT
CASSEVWSGQGGEPYSNQPQHF
>TRBJ2-5|NA|TRBV7-2|TRBD2
TGTGCCAGCAGCTCGAAAGCGGGGAGCATCCAAGAGACCCAGTACTTC
CASSSKAGSIQETQYF
>TRBJ1-1|NA|TRBV4-1|TRBD1
TGCGCCAGCAGCCAACCCCCCCCGGGACAGGGGAAGGCTGAAGCTTTCTTT
CASSQPPPGQGKAEAFF
>TRBJ1-2|NA|TRBV6-5|TRBD1
TGTGCCAGCATCGGCGCCGGACAGGGGATGTATGGCTACACCTTC
CASIGAGQGMYGYTF
>TRBJ1-1|NA|TRBV29-1|TRBD1
TGCAGCGTTGAAAGGGGGCGTGTTGAAGCTTTCTTT
CSVERGRVEAFF
>TRBJ2-1|once|TRBV19|NA
TGTGCCAGTAATTGCCCAGGAGGTCAACATCGAGAGGACAATGAGCAGTTCTTC
CASNCPGGQHREDNEQFF
>TRBJ2-6|NA|TRBV15|NA
TGTGCCACCAGCAGAGTCACGCCGGTCGCTGGGGCCAACGTCCTGACTTTC
CATSRVTPVAGANVLTF